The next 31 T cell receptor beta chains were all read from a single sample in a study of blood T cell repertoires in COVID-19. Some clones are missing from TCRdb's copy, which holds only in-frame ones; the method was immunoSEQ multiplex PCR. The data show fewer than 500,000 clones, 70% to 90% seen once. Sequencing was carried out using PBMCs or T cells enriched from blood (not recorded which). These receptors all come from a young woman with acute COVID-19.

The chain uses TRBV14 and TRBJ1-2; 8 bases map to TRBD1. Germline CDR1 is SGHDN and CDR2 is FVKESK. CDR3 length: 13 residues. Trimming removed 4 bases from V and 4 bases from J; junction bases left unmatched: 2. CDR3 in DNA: TGTGCCAGCAGCCCAGGGACAGGCTATGGCTACACCTTC. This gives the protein CASSPGTGYGYTF. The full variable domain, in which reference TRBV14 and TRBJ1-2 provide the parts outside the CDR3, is EAGVTQFPSHSVIEKGQTVTLRCDPISGHDNLYWYRRVMGKEIKFLLHFVKESKQDESGMPNNRFLAERTGGTYSTLKVQPAELEDSGVYFCASSPGTGYGYTFGSGTRLTVV.

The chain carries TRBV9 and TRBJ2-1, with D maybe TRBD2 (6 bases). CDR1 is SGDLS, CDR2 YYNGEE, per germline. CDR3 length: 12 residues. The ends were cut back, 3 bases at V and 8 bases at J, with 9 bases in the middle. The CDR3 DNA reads TGTGCCAGCAGCGCATGGGGGGATGAGCAGTTCTTC. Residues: CASSAWGDEQFF.

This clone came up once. In DNA form, the CDR3 reads TGTGCCAGCAGACAGGCAGATACGCAGTATTTT. Its protein product is CASRQADTQYF. The chain recombines TRBV27 with TRBJ2-3; D is possibly TRBD1 (5 bases). Trimming shortened V by 6 bases and J by 4 bases, and 5 bases separated the two germline ends. This CDR3 comprises 11 residues. The V gene's germline CDR1 is MNHEY and CDR2 SMNVEV (reference sequence).

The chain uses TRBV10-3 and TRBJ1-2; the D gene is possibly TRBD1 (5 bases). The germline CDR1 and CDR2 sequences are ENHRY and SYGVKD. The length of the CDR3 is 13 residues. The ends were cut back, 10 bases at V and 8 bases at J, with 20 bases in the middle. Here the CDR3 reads CATERGERGGYTF. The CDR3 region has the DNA TGTGCCACTGAACGGGGGGAGAGAGGGGGCTACACCTTC.

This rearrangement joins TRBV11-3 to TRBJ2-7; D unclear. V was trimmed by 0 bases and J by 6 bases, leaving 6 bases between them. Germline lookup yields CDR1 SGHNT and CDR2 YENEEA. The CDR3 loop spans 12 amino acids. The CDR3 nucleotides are TGTGCCAGCAGCTTAGATCTCCGCGAGCAGTACTTC. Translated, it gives CASSLDLREQYF.

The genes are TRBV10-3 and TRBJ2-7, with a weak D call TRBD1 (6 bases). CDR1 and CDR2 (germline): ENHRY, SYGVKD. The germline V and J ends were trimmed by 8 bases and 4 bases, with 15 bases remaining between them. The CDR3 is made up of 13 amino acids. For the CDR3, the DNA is TGTGCCATCGGCTCCGGGACACTGTACGAGCAGTACTTC. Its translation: CAIGSGTLYEQYF.

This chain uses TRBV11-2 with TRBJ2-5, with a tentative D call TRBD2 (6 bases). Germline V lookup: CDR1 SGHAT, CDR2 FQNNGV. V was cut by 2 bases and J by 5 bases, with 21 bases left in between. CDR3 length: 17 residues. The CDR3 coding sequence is TGTGCCAGCAGCTTATTTCGGAGCGGGCATCGGCTCGAGACCCAGTACTTC. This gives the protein CASSLFRSGHRLETQYF.

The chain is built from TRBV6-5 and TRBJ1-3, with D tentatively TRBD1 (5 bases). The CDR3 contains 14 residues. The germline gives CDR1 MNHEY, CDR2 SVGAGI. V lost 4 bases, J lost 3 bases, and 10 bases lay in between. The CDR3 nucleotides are TGTGCCAGCAGTTTGACAGCCGATGGAAACACCATATATTTT. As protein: CASSLTADGNTIYF.

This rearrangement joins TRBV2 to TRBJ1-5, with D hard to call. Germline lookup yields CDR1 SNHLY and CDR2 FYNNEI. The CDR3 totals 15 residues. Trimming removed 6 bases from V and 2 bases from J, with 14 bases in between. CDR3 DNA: TGTGCCAGCAGCCCCACGATCGGGGGCAATCAGCCCCAGCATTTT. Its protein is CASSPTIGGNQPQHF.

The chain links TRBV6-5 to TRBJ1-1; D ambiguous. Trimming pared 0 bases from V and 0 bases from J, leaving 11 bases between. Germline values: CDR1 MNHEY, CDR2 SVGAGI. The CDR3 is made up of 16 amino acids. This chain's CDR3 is CASSYSISLLNTEAFF. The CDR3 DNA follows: TGTGCCAGCAGTTACTCGATTTCCCTATTGAACACTGAAGCTTTCTTT.

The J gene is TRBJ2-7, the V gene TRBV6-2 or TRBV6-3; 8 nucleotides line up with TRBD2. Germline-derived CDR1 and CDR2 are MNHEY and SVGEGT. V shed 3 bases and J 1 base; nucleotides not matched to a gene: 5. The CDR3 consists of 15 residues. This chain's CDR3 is CASSYRLAGSYEQYF. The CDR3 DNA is TGTGCCAGCAGTTATAGGCTAGCGGGTTCCTACGAGCAGTACTTC.

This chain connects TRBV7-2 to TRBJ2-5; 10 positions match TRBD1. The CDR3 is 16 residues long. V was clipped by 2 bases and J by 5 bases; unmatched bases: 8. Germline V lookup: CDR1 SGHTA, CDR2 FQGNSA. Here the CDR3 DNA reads TGTGCCAGCAGCTTATCGGACAGGGGGGTTTTGGAGACCCAGTACTTC. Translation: CASSLSDRGVLETQYF.

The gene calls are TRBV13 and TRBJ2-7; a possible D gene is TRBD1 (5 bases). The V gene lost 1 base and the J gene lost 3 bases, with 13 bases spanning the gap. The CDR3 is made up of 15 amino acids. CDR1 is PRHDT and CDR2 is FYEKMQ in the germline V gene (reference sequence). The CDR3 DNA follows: TGTGCCAGCAGCTTAGTACCTGGGGCAGGCTACGAGCAGTACTTC. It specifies CASSLVPGAGYEQYF.

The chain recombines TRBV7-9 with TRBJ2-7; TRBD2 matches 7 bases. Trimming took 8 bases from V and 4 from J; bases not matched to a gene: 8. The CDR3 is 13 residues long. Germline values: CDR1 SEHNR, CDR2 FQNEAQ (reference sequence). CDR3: CASWMGGTYEQYF. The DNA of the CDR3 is TGTGCCAGCTGGATGGGGGGGACGTACGAGCAGTACTTC.

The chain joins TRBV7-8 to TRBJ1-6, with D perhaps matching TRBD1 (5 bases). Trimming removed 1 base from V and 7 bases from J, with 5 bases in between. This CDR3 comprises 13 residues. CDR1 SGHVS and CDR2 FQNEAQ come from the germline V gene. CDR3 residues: CASSLDRNSPLHF. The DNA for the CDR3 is TGTGCCAGCAGCTTAGACAGGAATTCACCCCTCCACTTT.

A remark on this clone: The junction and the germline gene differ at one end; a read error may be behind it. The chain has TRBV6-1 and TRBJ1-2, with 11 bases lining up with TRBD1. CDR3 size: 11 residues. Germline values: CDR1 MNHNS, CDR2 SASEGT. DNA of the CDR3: TGTGCCAGCAGTGAAGACGGGACAGGGGGCTTC. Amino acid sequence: CASSEDGTGGF.

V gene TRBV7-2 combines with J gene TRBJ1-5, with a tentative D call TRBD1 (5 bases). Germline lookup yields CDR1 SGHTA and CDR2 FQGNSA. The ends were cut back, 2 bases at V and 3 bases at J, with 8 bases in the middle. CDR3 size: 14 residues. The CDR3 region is CASSLPGNNQPQHF. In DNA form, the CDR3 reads TGTGCCAGCAGCTTACCAGGGAACAATCAGCCCCAGCATTTT.

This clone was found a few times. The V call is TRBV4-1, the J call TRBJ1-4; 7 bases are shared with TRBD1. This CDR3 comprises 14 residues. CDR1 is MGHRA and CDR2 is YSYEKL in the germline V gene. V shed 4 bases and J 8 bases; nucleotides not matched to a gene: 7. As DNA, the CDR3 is TGCGCCAGCAGCCTCGACAGGGAAGGAGAAAAACTGTTTTTT. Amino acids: CASSLDREGEKLFF.

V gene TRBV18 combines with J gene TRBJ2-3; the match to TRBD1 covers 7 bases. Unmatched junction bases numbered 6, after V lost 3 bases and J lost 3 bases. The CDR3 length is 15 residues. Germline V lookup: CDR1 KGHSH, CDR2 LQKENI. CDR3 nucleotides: TGTGCCAGCTCACCGACAGGGATCGGGACAGATACGCAGTATTTT. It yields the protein CASSPTGIGTDTQYF.

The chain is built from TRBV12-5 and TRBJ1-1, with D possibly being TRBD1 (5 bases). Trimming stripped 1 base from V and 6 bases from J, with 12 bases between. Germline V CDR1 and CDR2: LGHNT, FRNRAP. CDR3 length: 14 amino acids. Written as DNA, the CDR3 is TGTGCTAGTGGTTTGGGCCAGGGAGGGGCTGAAGCTTTCTTT. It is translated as CASGLGQGGAEAFF.

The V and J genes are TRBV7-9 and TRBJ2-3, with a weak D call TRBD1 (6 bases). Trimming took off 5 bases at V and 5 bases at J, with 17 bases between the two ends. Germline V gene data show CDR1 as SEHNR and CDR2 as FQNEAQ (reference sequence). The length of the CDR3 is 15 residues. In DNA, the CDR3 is TGTGCCAGCAGCCCCCATGGGACAATGGGAGATACGCAGTATTTT. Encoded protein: CASSPHGTMGDTQYF.

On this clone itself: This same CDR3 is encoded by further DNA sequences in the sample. This chain's CDR3 is CASSQDGRQPQHF. CDR3 nucleotide sequence: TGCGCCAGCAGCCAAGACGGGAGACAGCCCCAGCATTTT. The V and J genes are TRBV4-1 and TRBJ1-5; no clear D. This CDR3 is 13 amino acids long. Germline V CDR1 and CDR2: MGHRA, YSYEKL. Trimming took 0 bases from V and 7 from J, leaving 7 bases between them.

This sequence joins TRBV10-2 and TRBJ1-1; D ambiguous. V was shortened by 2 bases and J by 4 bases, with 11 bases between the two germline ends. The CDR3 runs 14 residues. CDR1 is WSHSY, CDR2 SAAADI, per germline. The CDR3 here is CASSELRAGTEAFF. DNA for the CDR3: TGCGCCAGCAGTGAGCTTAGGGCGGGCACTGAAGCTTTCTTT.

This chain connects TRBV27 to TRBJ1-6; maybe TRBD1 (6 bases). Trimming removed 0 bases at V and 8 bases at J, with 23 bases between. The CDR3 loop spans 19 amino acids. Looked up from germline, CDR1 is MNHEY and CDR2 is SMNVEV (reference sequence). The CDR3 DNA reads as TGTGCCAGCAGTTTATCTCGCGTGCGGGGGGCGGATAGGCATTCACCCCTCCACTTT. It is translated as CASSLSRVRGADRHSPLHF.

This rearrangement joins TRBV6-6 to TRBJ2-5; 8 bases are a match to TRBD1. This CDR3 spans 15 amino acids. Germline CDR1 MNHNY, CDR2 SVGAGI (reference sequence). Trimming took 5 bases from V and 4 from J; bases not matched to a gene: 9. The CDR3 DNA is TGTGCCAGCAGTGGACGAGGGACAGGCGGAGAGACCCAGTACTTC. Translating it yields CASSGRGTGGETQYF.

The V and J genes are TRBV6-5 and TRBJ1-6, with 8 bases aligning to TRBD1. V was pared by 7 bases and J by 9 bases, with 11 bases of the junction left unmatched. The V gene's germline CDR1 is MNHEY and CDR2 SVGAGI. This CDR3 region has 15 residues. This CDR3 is CASTKAGTGGSPLHF. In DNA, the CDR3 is TGTGCCAGCACCAAAGCCGGGACAGGTGGTTCACCCCTCCACTTT.

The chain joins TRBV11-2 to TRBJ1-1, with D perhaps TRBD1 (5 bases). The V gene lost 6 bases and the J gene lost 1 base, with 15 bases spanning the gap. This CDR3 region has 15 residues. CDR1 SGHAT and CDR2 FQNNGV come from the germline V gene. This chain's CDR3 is CASSPLAGQNTEAFF. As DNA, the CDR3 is TGTGCCAGCAGTCCTCTCGCTGGACAGAACACTGAAGCTTTCTTT.

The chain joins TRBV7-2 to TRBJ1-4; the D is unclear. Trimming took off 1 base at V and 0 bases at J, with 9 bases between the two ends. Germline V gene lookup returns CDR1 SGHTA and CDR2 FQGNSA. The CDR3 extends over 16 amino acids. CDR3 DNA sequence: TGTGCCAGCAGCTTAGACCTACCTTCAACTAATGAAAAACTGTTTTTT. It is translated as CASSLDLPSTNEKLFF.

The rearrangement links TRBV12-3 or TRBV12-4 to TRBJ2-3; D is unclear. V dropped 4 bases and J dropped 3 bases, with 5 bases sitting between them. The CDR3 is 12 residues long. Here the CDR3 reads CASSWATDTQYF. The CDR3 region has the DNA TGTGCCAGCAGTTGGGCGACAGATACGCAGTATTTT.

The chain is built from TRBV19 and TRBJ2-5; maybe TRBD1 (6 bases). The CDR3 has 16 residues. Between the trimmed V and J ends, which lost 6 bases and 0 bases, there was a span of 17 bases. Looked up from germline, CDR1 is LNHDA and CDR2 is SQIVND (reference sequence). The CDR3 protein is CASSLGQWGYQETQYF. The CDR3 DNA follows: TGTGCCAGTAGCCTTGGACAGTGGGGGTACCAAGAGACCCAGTACTTC.

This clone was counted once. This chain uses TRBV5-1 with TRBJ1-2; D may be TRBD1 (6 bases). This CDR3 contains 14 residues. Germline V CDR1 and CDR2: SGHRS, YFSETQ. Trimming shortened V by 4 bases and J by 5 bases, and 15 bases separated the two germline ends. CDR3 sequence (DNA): TGCGCCAGCAGCCAGGAAACAGGGCCATATGGCTACACCTTC. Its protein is CASSQETGPYGYTF.